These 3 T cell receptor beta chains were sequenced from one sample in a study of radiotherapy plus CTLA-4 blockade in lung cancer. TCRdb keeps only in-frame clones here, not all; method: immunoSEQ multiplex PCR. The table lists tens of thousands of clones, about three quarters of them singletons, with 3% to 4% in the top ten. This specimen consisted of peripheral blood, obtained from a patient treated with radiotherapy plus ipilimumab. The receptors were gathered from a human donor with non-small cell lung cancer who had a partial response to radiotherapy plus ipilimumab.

CDR3 loop: CASNRQSHYEQYF. For the CDR3, the DNA is TGTGCCAGCAATAGACAGAGTCACTACGAGCAGTACTTC. The chain is built from TRBV6-1 and TRBJ2-7; perhaps TRBD1 as D (5 bases). The V and J ends lost 7 bases and 3 bases respectively, with 13 bases between them. The CDR3 consists of 13 residues. Germline V gives CDR1 MNHNS, CDR2 SASEGT.

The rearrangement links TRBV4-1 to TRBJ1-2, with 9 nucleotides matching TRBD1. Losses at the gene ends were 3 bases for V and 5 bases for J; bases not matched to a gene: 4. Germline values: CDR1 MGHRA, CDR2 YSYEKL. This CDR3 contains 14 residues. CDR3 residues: CASSHPDRGYGYTF. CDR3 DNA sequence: TGCGCCAGCAGCCACCCGGACAGGGGATATGGCTACACCTTC.

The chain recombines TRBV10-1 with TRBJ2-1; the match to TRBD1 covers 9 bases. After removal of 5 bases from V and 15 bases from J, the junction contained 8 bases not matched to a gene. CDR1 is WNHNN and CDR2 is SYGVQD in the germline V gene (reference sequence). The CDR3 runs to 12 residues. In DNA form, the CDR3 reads TGCGCCAGCAGTTCCACGGGACAGGGATGGTTCTTC. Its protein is CASSSTGQGWFF.